This T cell receptor beta chain derives from a study of cytomegalovirus exposure and HLA in healthy donors. The CDR3 has 19 residues. Germline CDR1 is SGHVS and CDR2 is FQNEAQ. V gave up 7 bases and J gave up 5 bases; unmatched junction bases: 21. The PCR used 60 Vbeta and 13 Jbeta primers. Only in-frame clones appear in the TCRdb table, and some are missing; sequencing was by immunoSEQ multiplex PCR. This sample has tens of thousands of clones, with around four fifths found just once. This clone occurred once. V gene TRBV7-8 combines with J gene TRBJ2-2, with 8 bases aligning to TRBD1. The source is a middle-aged man in good health and CMV-seropositive. Input material: PBMCs. CDR3 coding DNA: TGTGCCAGCATCATCGAAGAGTTTGGACAGGGACTTCGGACCGGGGAGCTGTTTTTT. Translation: CASIIEEFGQGLRTGELFF.